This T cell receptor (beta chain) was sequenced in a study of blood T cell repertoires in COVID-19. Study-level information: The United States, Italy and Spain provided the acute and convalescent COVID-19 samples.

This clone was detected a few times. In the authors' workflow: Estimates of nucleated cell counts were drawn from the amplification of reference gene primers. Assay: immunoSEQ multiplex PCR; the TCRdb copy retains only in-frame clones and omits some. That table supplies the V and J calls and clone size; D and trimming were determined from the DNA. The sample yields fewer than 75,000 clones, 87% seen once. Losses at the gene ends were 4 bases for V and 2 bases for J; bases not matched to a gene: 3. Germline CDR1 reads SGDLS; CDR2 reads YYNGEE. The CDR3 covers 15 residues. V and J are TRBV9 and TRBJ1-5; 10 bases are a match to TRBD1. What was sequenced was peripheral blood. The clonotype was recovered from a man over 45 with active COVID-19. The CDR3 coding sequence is TGTGCCAGCAGCTTGACAGGGGGCGGCAATCAGCCCCAGCATTTT. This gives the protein CASSLTGGGNQPQHF. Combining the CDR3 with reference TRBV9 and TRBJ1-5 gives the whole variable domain DSGVTQTPKHLITATGQRVTLRCSPRSGDLSVYWYQQSLDQGLQFLIQYYNGEERAKGNILERFSAQQFPDLHSELNLSSLELGDSALYFCASSLTGGGNQPQHFGDGTRLSIL.